This T cell receptor beta chain was retrieved from a study of shared clonotypes between healthy human individuals. General study findings and limits: Depth of sequencing was expected to influence donor clonotype sharing.

Unsorted PBMCs provided DNA that was sequenced on ten immunoSEQ deep assay plates. The repertoire was sequenced with immunoSEQ multiplex PCR; TCRdb's copy has only in-frame clones and lacks some. The sample consists of a few hundred thousand clones, roughly 78% of them appearing once. V gave up 6 bases and J gave up 8 bases, with 22 bases separating them. Germline-derived CDR1 and CDR2 are LNHDA and SQIVND (reference sequence). CDR3 size: 15 residues. This clone was detected a few times. Antigen unknown. What was sequenced was PBMCs. This TCR derives from a woman aged 40 to 50 in good health. Some clones in this sample may be carry-over from other donors' samples. The V gene is TRBV19, the J gene TRBJ1-2, with a possible D match to TRBD1 (6 bases). CDR3 nucleotide sequence: TGTGCCAGTAGCCTGGGGGCAATTTGGCTCGACGGCTACACCTTC. Protein product: CASSLGAIWLDGYTF.